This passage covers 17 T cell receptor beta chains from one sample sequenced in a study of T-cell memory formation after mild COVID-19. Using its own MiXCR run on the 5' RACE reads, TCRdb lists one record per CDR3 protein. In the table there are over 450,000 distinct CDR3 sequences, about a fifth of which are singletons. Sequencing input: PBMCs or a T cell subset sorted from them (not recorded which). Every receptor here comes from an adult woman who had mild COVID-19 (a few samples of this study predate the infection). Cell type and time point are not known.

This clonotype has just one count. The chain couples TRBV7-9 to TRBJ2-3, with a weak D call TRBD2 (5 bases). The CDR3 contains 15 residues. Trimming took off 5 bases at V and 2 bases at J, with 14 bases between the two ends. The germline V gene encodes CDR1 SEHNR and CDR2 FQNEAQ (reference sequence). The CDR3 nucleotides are TGTGCCAGCAGCATGAGCGGTAGTACCACAGATACGCAGTATTTT. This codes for CASSMSGSTTDTQYF.

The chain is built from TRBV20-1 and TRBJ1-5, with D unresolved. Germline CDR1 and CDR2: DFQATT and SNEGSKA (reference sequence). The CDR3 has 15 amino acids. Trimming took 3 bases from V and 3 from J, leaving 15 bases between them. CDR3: CSASIGRLNNQPQHF. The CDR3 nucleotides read TGCAGTGCTAGTATAGGACGGCTAAACAATCAGCCCCAGCATTTT.

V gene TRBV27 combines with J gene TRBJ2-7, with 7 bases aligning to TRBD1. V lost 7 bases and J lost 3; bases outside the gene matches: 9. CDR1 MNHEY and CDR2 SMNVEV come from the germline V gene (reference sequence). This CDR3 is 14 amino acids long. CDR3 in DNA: TGTGCCAGCACCCCCGAGGGGGCCCTCTACGAGCAGTACTTC. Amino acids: CASTPEGALYEQYF.

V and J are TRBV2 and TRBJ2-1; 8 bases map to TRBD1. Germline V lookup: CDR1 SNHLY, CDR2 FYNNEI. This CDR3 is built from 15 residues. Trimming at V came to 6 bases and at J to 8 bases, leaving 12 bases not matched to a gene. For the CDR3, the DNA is TGTGCCAGCAGCACCGGGACAGGAGATCTCGATGAGCAGTTCTTC. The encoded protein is CASSTGTGDLDEQFF.

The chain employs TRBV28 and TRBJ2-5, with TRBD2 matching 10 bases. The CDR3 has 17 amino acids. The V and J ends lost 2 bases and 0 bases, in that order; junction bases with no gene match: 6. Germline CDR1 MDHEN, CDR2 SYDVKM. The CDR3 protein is CASSLGGSGGYQETQYF. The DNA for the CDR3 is TGTGCCAGCAGTTTAGGAGGTAGCGGGGGGTACCAAGAGACCCAGTACTTC.

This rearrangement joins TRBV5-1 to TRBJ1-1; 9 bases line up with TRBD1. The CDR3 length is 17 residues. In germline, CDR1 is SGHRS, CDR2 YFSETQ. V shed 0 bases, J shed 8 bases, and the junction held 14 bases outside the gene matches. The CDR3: CASSLGDRERKALEAFF. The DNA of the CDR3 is TGCGCCAGCAGCTTGGGGGACAGGGAAAGAAAGGCTCTGGAAGCTTTCTTT.

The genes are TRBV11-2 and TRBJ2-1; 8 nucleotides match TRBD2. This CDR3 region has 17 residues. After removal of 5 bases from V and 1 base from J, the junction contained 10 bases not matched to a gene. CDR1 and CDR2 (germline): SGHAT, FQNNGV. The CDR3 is CASSILLLAESYNEQFF. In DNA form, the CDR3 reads TGTGCCAGCAGCATCCTCCTACTAGCGGAGTCCTACAATGAGCAGTTCTTC.

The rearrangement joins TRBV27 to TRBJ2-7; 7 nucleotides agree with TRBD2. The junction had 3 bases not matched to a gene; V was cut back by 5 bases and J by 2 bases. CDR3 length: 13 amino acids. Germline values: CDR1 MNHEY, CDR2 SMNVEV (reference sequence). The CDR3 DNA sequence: TGTGCCAGCAGTCGGGCGGGAGCCTACGAGCAGTACTTC. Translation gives CASSRAGAYEQYF.

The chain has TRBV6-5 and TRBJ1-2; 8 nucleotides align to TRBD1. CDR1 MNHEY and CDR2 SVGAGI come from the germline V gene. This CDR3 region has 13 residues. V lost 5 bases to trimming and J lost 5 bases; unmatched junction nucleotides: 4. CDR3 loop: CASSRNRGYGYTF. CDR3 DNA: TGTGCCAGCAGTCGTAACAGGGGGTATGGCTACACCTTC.

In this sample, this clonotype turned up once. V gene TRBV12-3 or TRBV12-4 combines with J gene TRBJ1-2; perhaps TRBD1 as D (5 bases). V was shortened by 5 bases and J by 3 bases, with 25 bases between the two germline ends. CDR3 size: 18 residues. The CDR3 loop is CASSTLGRSRDRHYGYTF. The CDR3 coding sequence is TGTGCCAGCAGTACTCTAGGGAGGAGCCGGGACCGCCACTATGGCTACACCTTC.

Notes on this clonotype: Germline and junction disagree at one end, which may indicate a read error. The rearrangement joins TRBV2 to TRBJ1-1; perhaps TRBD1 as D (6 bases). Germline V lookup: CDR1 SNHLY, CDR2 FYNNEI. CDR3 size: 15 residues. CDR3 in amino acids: CASSERDNWNTEALF. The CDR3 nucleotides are TGTGCCAGCAGTGAGAGGGACAACTGGAACACTGAAGCTCTCTTT.

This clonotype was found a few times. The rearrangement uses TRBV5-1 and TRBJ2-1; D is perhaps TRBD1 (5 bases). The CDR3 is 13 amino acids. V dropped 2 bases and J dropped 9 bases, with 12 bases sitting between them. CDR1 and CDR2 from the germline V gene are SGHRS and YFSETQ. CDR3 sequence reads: CASSLWGRREQFF. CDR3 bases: TGCGCCAGCAGCTTATGGGGCCGGCGTGAGCAGTTCTTC.

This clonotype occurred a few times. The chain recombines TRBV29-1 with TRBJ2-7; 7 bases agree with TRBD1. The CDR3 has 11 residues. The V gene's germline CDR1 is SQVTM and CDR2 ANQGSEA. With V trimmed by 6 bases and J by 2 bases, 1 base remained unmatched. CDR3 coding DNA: TGCAGCGTGGGACAGACCTACGAGCAGTACTTC. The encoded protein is CSVGQTYEQYF.

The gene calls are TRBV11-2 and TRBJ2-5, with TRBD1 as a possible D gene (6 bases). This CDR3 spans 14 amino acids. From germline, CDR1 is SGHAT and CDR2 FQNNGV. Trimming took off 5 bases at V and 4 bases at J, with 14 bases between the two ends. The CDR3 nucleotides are TGTGCCAGCAGCGCACAGGGAAAGGGAGAGACCCAGTACTTC. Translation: CASSAQGKGETQYF. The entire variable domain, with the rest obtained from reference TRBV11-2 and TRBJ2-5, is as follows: EAGVAQSPRYKIIEKRQSVAFWCNPISGHATLYWYQQILGQGPKLLIQFQNNGVVDDSQLPKDRFSAERLKGVDSTLKIQPAKLEDSAVYLCASSAQGKGETQYFGPGTRLLVL.

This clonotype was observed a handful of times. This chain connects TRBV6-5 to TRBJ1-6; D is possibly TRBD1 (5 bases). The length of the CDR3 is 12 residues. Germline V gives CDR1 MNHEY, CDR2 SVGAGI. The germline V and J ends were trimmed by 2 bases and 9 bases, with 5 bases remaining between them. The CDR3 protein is CASSYGGSPLHF. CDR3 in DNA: TGTGCCAGCAGTTACGGGGGTTCACCCCTCCACTTT.

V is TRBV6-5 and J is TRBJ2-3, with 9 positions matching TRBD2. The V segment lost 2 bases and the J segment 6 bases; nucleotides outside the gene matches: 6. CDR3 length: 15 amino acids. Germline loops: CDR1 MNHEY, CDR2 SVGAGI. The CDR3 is CASSYVAGGPDTQYF. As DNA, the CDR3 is TGTGCCAGCAGTTACGTGGCGGGGGGGCCTGATACGCAGTATTTT.

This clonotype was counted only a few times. The CDR3 region is CASSPALRGPRNQPQHF. The CDR3, as DNA: TGTGCCAGCAGTCCGGCCCTCAGGGGCCCCCGCAATCAGCCCCAGCATTTT. The chain uses TRBV27 and TRBJ1-5; TRBD1 might be the D (6 bases). V was clipped by 5 bases and J by 2 bases, with 19 bases between them. Looked up from germline, CDR1 is MNHEY and CDR2 is SMNVEV (reference sequence). CDR3 length equals 17 residues.